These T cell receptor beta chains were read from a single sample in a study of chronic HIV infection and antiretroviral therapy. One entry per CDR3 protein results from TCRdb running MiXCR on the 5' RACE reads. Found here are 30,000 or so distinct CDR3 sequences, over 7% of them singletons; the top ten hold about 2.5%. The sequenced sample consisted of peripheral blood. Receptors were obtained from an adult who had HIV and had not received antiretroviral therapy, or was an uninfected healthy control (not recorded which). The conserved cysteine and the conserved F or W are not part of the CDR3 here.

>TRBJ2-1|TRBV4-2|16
ASSQLPLADGTYNEQF
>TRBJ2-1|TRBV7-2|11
ASTTRLASEQF
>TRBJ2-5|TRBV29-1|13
SVLQGRGGRETQY
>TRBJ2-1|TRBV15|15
ATSRPPSGSSYNEQF
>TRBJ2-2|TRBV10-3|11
AIRLSNNGELF
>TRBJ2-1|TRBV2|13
ASSEGLAGIYEQF
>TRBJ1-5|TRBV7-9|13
ASSGGQGRNQPQH
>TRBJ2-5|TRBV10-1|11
ASSGGQQETQY
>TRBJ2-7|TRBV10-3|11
PDPGQGTYEQY
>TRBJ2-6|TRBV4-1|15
ASSQVNPIAGANVLT
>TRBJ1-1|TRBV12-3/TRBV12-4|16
ASSPRAYTGPSEAQAF
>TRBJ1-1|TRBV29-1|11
SVERWGGTEAF
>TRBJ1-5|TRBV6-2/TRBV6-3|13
ASSDPGTGFQPQH
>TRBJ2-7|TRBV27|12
ASSLAGVPHEQY
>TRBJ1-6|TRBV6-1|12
ASSEAVYNSPLH
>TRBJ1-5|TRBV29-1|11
SAVGQQNQPQH
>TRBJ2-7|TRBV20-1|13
SARDGASGGVEQY
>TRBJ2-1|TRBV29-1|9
SVVRRNEQF
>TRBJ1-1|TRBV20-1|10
SARWALRGAF
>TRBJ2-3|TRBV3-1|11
ASSRSRTDTQY
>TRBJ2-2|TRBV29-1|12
SVERGANTGELF
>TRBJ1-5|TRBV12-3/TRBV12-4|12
ASSLRQANGPQH
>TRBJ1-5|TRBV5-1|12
ASSQTGGHQPQH
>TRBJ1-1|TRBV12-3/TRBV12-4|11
ASSSGGATEAF
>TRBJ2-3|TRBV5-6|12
ASSPSGGPDTQY
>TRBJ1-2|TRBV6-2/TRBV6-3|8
ASSSNGYT
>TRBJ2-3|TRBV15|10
ATSTNTDTQY
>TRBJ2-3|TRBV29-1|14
SVAQRGGTPARTQY
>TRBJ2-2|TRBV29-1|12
SVEDRLKDGELF
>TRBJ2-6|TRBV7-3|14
ASSLQGAAGANVLT
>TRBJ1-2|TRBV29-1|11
SVAPGLLYGYT
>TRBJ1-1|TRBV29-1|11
SVEQLMNTEAF
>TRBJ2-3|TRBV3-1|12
ASSPGSGTDTQY
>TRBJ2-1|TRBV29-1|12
SGSLAGEVNEQF
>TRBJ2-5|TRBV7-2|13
ASSTRLVYQETQY
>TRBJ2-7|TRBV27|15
ASSLATNTGRAYEQY
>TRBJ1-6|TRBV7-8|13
ASSPQLSYNSPLH
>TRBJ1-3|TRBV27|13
ASSLEGGSGNTIY
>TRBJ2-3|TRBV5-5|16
ASSYRQGTIFSTDTQY
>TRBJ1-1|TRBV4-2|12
ASSQDGQDEGAF
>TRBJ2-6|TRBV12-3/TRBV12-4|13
ASSTPSYGANVLT
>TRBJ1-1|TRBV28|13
ASSLRYRRNTEAF
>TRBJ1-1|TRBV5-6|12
ASSFGTGSPEAF
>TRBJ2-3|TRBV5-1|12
ASSFMENTDTQY
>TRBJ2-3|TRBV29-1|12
SVKMGQGTDTQY
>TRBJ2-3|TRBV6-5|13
ASSSGRKRTDTQY
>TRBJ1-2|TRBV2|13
ASSEMGQIAYGYT
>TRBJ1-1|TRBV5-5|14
ASSLEVGNLETKAF
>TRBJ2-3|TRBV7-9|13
ASSLVTPAQDTQY
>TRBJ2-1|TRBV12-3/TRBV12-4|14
ASRPQSGRMGNEQF
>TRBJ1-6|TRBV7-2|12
ASSPREGNSPLH
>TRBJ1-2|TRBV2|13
ASSDPQGGSDGYT
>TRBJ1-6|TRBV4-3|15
ASSQDAAGGNNSPLH
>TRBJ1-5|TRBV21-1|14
ASSNERAGNNQPQH